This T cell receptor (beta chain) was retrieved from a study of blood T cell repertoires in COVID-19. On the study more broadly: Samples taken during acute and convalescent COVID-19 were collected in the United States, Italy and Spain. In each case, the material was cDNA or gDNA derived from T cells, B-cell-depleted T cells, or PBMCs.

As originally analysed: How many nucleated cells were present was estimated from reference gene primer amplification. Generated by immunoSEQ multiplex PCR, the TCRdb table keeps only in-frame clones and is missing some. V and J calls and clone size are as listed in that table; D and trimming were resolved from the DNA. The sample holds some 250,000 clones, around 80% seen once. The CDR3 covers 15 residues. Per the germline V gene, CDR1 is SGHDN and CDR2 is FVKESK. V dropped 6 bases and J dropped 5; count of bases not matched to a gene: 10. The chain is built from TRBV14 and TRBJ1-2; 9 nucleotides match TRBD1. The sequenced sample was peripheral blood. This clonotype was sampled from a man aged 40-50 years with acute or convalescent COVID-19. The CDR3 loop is CASSPQGAGRYGYTF. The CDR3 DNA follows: TGTGCCAGCAGTCCACAGGGGGCGGGTAGATATGGCTACACCTTC.